Below, 26 T cell receptor beta chains from the same sample are listed, as sequenced in a study of technical replicates of blood from a few donors. Profiled with immunoSEQ multiplex PCR; TCRdb holds only in-frame clones, not every one. The sample has fewer than 60,000 clones, nearly 95% seen once. Source material: PBMCs. These receptors came from a human donor in good health. Some clones in this sample may be carry-over from other donors' samples.

This sequence joins TRBV25-1 and TRBJ2-1; perhaps TRBD2 as D (5 bases). CDR3 size: 13 residues. Germline loops: CDR1 MGHDK, CDR2 SYGVNS. V was pared by 10 bases and J by 9 bases, with 19 bases between. The CDR3 bases are TGTGCCACCCGGGATATGGGCAGTACTGAGCAGTTCTTC. It encodes CATRDMGSTEQFF.

This rearrangement joins TRBV5-8 to TRBJ1-1; possibly TRBD1 for D (5 bases). Germline lookup yields CDR1 SGHTS and CDR2 YDEGEE. V was shortened by 0 bases and J by 1 base, with 13 bases between the two germline ends. The CDR3 has 16 residues. In DNA form, the CDR3 reads TGTGCCAGCAGCTTGGCCGGGGCGGGAAAGAACACTGAAGCTTTCTTT. Protein sequence: CASSLAGAGKNTEAFF.

This clone was seen once. The chain employs TRBV6-1 and TRBJ1-2, with TRBD1 as a possible D gene (5 bases). The CDR3 covers 12 residues. Trimming cost V 6 bases and J 2 bases, with 7 bases left between them. The V gene's germline CDR1 is MNHNS and CDR2 SASEGT. CDR3 region: CASRRQNYGYTF. The CDR3, as DNA: TGTGCCAGCAGAAGACAGAACTATGGCTACACCTTC.

The rearrangement uses TRBV7-2 and TRBJ2-1; tentatively, D is TRBD2 (6 bases). Germline V gives CDR1 SGHTA, CDR2 FQGNSA. V lost 6 bases, J lost 4 bases, and 10 bases lay in between. This CDR3 has 13 amino acids. The CDR3 region has the DNA TGTGCCAGCAGTAATGGGGGGTACAATGAGCAGTTCTTC. It is translated as CASSNGGYNEQFF.

The rearrangement uses TRBV5-1 and TRBJ2-7; 7 nucleotides agree with TRBD1. The CDR3 consists of 15 residues. Germline V gene data show CDR1 as SGHRS and CDR2 as YFSETQ. Losses at the gene ends were 0 bases for V and 1 base for J; bases not matched to a gene: 4. DNA of the CDR3: TGCGCCAGCAGCTTGGGCCAGGGGGAGTCCTACGAGCAGTACTTC. It is translated as CASSLGQGESYEQYF.

The chain uses TRBV9 and TRBJ2-1, with D possibly matching TRBD1 (6 bases). Trimming left V 3 bases short and J 4 bases short, with 8 bases between. CDR1 is SGDLS, CDR2 YYNGEE, per germline. The CDR3 runs 13 residues. CDR3 protein: CASSAQGYNEQFF. The CDR3 region has the DNA TGTGCCAGCAGCGCACAGGGTTACAATGAGCAGTTCTTC. The whole variable domain, remainder taken from reference TRBV9 and TRBJ2-1, is DSGVTQTPKHLITATGQRVTLRCSPRSGDLSVYWYQQSLDQGLQFLIQYYNGEERAKGNILERFSAQQFPDLHSELNLSSLELGDSALYFCASSAQGYNEQFFGPGTRLTVL.

V is TRBV4-2 and J is TRBJ2-7; D gene unclear. The CDR3 is made up of 14 amino acids. CDR1 is LGHNA, CDR2 YNFKEQ, per germline. The V end lost 3 bases, the J end lost 3 bases, and 12 bases lay between the germline ends. This CDR3 is CASSQSTQSYEQYF. The DNA of the CDR3 is TGTGCCAGCAGCCAGTCTACCCAAAGCTACGAGCAGTACTTC.

V gene TRBV5-1 combines with J gene TRBJ2-3, with TRBD1 identical over 8 bases. This CDR3 has 16 residues. After removal of 0 bases from V and 2 bases from J, the junction contained 5 bases not matched to a gene. Germline V gene lookup returns CDR1 SGHRS and CDR2 YFSETQ. CDR3 protein: CASSLGQGSNTDTQYF. CDR3 DNA: TGCGCCAGCAGCTTGGGACAGGGGTCAAACACAGATACGCAGTATTTT.

V and J are TRBV6-5 and TRBJ1-1; TRBD1 is a possible D gene (5 bases). The germline gives CDR1 MNHEY, CDR2 SVGAGI. The length of the CDR3 is 14 residues. Trimming pared 5 bases from V and 4 bases from J, leaving 14 bases between. The CDR3 bases are TGTGCCAGCAGTCCACCGGGGGTGACCACTGAAGCTTTCTTT. The encoded protein is CASSPPGVTTEAFF.

The chain links TRBV2 to TRBJ1-6; the D is unclear. Germline values: CDR1 SNHLY, CDR2 FYNNEI. The CDR3 spans 13 residues. V lost 3 bases, J lost 7 bases, and 7 bases lay in between. CDR3 loop: CASSDSGNSPLHF. In DNA, the CDR3 is TGTGCCAGCAGTGATAGCGGGAATTCACCCCTCCACTTT.

This chain joins TRBV18 and TRBJ1-5; the match to TRBD1 covers 7 bases. CDR1 KGHSH and CDR2 LQKENI come from the germline V gene. The V and J ends lost 3 bases and 6 bases, in that order; junction bases with no gene match: 8. This CDR3 comprises 15 residues. The CDR3 spells CASSPSRQGIQPQHF. Written as DNA, the CDR3 is TGTGCCAGCTCACCGTCTCGACAGGGTATTCAGCCCCAGCATTTT.

The chain carries TRBV6-6 and TRBJ2-2; 10 nucleotides align to TRBD2. V shed 7 bases, J shed 2 bases, and the junction held 1 base outside the gene matches. CDR1 is MNHNY and CDR2 is SVGAGI in the germline V gene (reference sequence). The CDR3 has 14 residues. The CDR3 sequence is CASIAGGNTGELFF. For the CDR3, the DNA is TGTGCCAGCATAGCGGGGGGTAACACCGGGGAGCTGTTTTTT.

CDR3 nucleotide sequence: TGTGCCTTTGGACAGGGGAACCACGAGCAGTACTTC. This codes for CAFGQGNHEQYF. The rearrangement uses TRBV30 and TRBJ2-7; 9 nucleotides match TRBD1. The V and J ends lost 7 bases and 5 bases, in that order; junction bases with no gene match: 6. CDR1 GTSNPN and CDR2 SVGIG come from the germline V gene (reference sequence). The CDR3 has 12 residues.

The chain links TRBV4-1 to TRBJ1-2, with 8 bases matching TRBD1. The V gene's germline CDR1 is MGHRA and CDR2 YSYEKL. This CDR3 is built from 17 residues. The V segment lost 1 base and the J segment 1 base; nucleotides outside the gene matches: 8. Here the CDR3 reads CASSQVPGQGLNYGYTF. In nucleotides, the CDR3 is TGCGCCAGCAGCCAAGTTCCTGGACAGGGCCTTAACTATGGCTACACCTTC.

The chain recombines TRBV10-3 with TRBJ2-1; D possibly corresponds to TRBD2 (5 bases). CDR1 ENHRY and CDR2 SYGVKD come from the germline V gene. With 6 bases removed from V and 5 bases from J, the gap between germline ends came to 23 bases. The CDR3 covers 17 residues. CDR3 in DNA: TGTGCCATCAGGAATTATGCCCGGGCCGGAGGTAACAATGAGCAGTTCTTC. Residues: CAIRNYARAGGNNEQFF.

This chain uses TRBV6-5 with TRBJ2-4; D ambiguous. Trimming stripped 4 bases from V and 0 bases from J, with 10 bases between. CDR1 and CDR2 from the germline V gene are MNHEY and SVGAGI. The CDR3 covers 15 residues. CDR3 sequence reads: CASSSPSVAKNIQYF. In nucleotides, the CDR3 is TGTGCCAGCAGTTCCCCCTCCGTAGCCAAAAACATTCAGTACTTC.

The chain has TRBV11-3 and TRBJ2-1; 12 bases line up with TRBD1. V lost 5 bases and J lost 8; bases outside the gene matches: 10. The CDR3 runs 16 residues. Germline CDR1 and CDR2: SGHNT and YENEEA. CDR3 sequence: CASSKGDRGPGDEQFF. The CDR3 nucleotides are TGTGCCAGCAGCAAGGGGGACAGGGGGCCTGGGGATGAGCAGTTCTTC.

A word on this clone: Likely a read error: the CDR3 ends without its conserved phenylalanine or tryptophan. The limits of the CDR3 on the DNA are not certain, so only TCRdb's listed CDR3 is given. The chain combines TRBV7-4 with TRBJ2-7; the table gives TRBD1 as D, unverified against the DNA. Germline V CDR1 and CDR2: SGHVT, SQSDAQ. 14 amino acids form the CDR3, both terminal residues included. CDR3 region: CASSWAPFGTGYGP.

The chain carries TRBV7-2 and TRBJ2-3; 10 bases line up with TRBD2. Germline-derived CDR1 and CDR2 are SGHTA and FQGNSA. V lost 5 bases and J lost 5; bases outside the gene matches: 7. The CDR3 covers 15 residues. This CDR3 is CASSPRASGRDTQYF. The CDR3 region has the DNA TGTGCCAGCAGCCCACGGGCTAGCGGGAGAGATACGCAGTATTTT.

The gene calls are TRBV7-2 and TRBJ2-1; 8 bases agree with TRBD2. The germline V gene encodes CDR1 SGHTA and CDR2 FQGNSA. This CDR3 contains 16 residues. After removal of 1 base from V and 2 bases from J, the junction contained 4 bases not matched to a gene. The CDR3 nucleotides read TGTGCCAGCAGCTTAGATCGGGGACTAGCCTACAATGAGCAGTTCTTC. It encodes CASSLDRGLAYNEQFF.

The chain employs TRBV30 and TRBJ2-1; the D is unclear. There are 11 residues in the CDR3. In germline, CDR1 is GTSNPN, CDR2 SVGIG (reference sequence). Trimming cost V 4 bases and J 7 bases, with 8 bases left between them. This CDR3 reads CAWTRLNEQFF. CDR3 nucleotides: TGTGCCTGGACTCGTCTAAATGAGCAGTTCTTC.

J is TRBJ2-1 and V is TRBV9; D gene ambiguous. CDR1 SGDLS and CDR2 YYNGEE come from the germline V gene. The CDR3 runs to 15 residues. The V end lost 4 bases, the J end lost 3 bases, and 14 bases lay between the germline ends. The CDR3 coding sequence is TGTGCCAGCAGCAAATCAGGTGACCACTACAATGAGCAGTTCTTC. Translating gives CASSKSGDHYNEQFF.

This clone was seen just once. The chain recombines TRBV30 with TRBJ2-1; the match to TRBD2 covers 12 bases. Germline CDR1 and CDR2: GTSNPN and SVGIG (reference sequence). Trimming cost V 0 bases and J 8 bases; bases outside gene matches: 5. The CDR3 is made up of 15 amino acids. The chain's CDR3 is CAWSVRLAGEDEQFF. CDR3 DNA sequence: TGTGCCTGGAGTGTACGACTAGCGGGAGAAGATGAGCAGTTCTTC.

V gene TRBV5-1 combines with J gene TRBJ1-1; 7 bases are shared with TRBD1. Trimming cost V 0 bases and J 6 bases; bases outside gene matches: 5. The length of the CDR3 is 14 residues. The V gene's germline CDR1 is SGHRS and CDR2 YFSETQ. The CDR3 region has the DNA TGCGCCAGCAGCTTGGAGGGGGCATGGGCTGAAGCTTTCTTT. Its translation is CASSLEGAWAEAFF.

The CDR3 here is CASSSTGNTQYF. The DNA for the CDR3 is TGCGCCAGCAGCTCCACCGGGAATACGCAGTATTTT. The J gene is TRBJ2-3, the V gene TRBV5-1; possible D gene TRBD2, 5 bases. Trimming removed 3 bases from V and 7 bases from J, with 9 bases in between. The CDR3 loop spans 12 amino acids. From germline, CDR1 is SGHRS and CDR2 YFSETQ.

Concerning this clone itself: Germline is not matched at one junction end, which may reflect a read error. The chain uses TRBV30 and TRBJ2-6; TRBD1 aligns across 8 bases. Germline assignment: CDR1 GTSNPN and CDR2 SVGIG (reference sequence). The CDR3 extends over 17 amino acids. CDR3 sequence: CAWGVTRGRGGANVLTF. CDR3 nucleotides: TGTGCCTGGGGTGTGACCAGGGGGCGGGGTGGGGCCAACGTCCTGACTTTC.